The entry below gives a single T cell receptor (beta chain) sequence along with its context. Its antigen is unknown. V was shortened by 5 bases and J by 0 bases, with 10 bases between the two germline ends. Germline CDR1 DFQATT, CDR2 SNEGSKA (reference sequence). The CDR3 extends over 13 amino acids. The sample comes from a study of response to subunit inactivated influenza vaccine. The study's findings and limits: Only a handful of new T cells, the authors suggested, are recruited with each seasonal influenza vaccination.

MiXCR, run by TCRdb on the RT-PCR reads, gives a single entry per CDR3 protein. The data contain roughly 760,000 distinct CDR3 sequences, around 21% of them singletons. The clonotype was recovered from a man in his fifties who received an inactivated influenza vaccine. Sample: PBMCs from blood, taken 4 to 6 days after vaccination. This chain uses TRBV20-1 with TRBJ1-1; tentative D call: TRBD1 (6 bases). The CDR3, as DNA: TGCAGTGCTTTTACAGGGATGAACACTGAAGCTTTCTTT. Residues: CSAFTGMNTEAFF.